The 17 T cell receptor beta chains given below trace back to one sample, sequenced in a study of blood T cell repertoires in COVID-19. Sequencing used immunoSEQ multiplex PCR; TCRdb keeps in-frame clones, though not all of them. The sample carries 210,000 or so clones, 86% recorded once. The source material was peripheral blood. The source of these receptors is a woman in her forties or fifties with acute or convalescent COVID-19.

The V call is TRBV6-5, the J call TRBJ1-1; D ambiguous. Trimming cost V 0 bases and J 3 bases, with 14 bases left between them. CDR3 length equals 16 residues. Looked up from germline, CDR1 is MNHEY and CDR2 is SVGAGI. CDR3 loop: CASSYSINWPHTEAFF. The CDR3 coding sequence is TGTGCCAGCAGTTACTCAATAAATTGGCCGCACACTGAAGCTTTCTTT.

A single count supports this clone. This chain uses TRBV6-2 or TRBV6-3 with TRBJ1-5; 7 nucleotides agree with TRBD1. The CDR3 extends over 13 amino acids. Germline V lookup: CDR1 MNHEY, CDR2 SVGEGT. Trimming cost V 4 bases and J 7 bases; bases outside gene matches: 4. The CDR3 here is CASSSTGRQPQHF. The CDR3 coding sequence is TGTGCCAGCAGTTCGACAGGGAGACAGCCCCAGCATTTT.

This clone was seen just once. The chain links TRBV19 to TRBJ1-1, with 7 positions matching TRBD1. V shed 0 bases and J 3 bases; nucleotides not matched to a gene: 16. Germline assignment: CDR1 LNHDA and CDR2 SQIVND (reference sequence). CDR3 size: 19 residues. CDR3 region: CASSIDRIDRGQWYTEAFF. CDR3 DNA: TGTGCCAGTAGTATAGATCGAATTGATAGGGGGCAGTGGTACACTGAAGCTTTCTTT.

The rearrangement links TRBV5-4 to TRBJ2-7; 14 bases are a match to TRBD2. From germline, CDR1 is SGHNT and CDR2 YYREEE (reference sequence). The CDR3 is 15 residues long. V gave up 5 bases and J gave up 3 bases; unmatched junction bases: 4. The CDR3, as DNA: TGTGCCAGCAGATCCGGGACTAGCGGGAGCTACGAGCAGTACTTC. Its translation: CASRSGTSGSYEQYF.

The chain joins TRBV18 to TRBJ1-1, with D possibly being TRBD1 (5 bases). The germline CDR1 and CDR2 sequences are KGHSH and LQKENI. V was clipped by 3 bases and J by 4 bases, with 12 bases between them. This CDR3 region has 14 residues. The CDR3 nucleotides read TGTGCCAGCTCACCGGCGGGGCAGGGCACTGAAGCTTTCTTT. Protein: CASSPAGQGTEAFF.

CDR3 sequence (DNA): TGTGCCAGCAGCCAGGCACAGGTCTCTGGAAACACCATATATTTT. Protein product: CASSQAQVSGNTIYF. The gene calls are TRBV4-2 and TRBJ1-3; TRBD1 might be the D (5 bases). The CDR3 spans 15 residues. V was cut by 3 bases and J by 0 bases, with 9 bases left in between. Germline V gene sequence: CDR1 LGHNA, CDR2 YNFKEQ.

V usage is TRBV10-2 and J usage is TRBJ1-1; no reliable D call. This CDR3 spans 13 amino acids. CDR1 is WSHSY, CDR2 SAAADI, per germline. Trimming left V 2 bases short and J 1 base short, with 5 bases between. The chain's CDR3 is CASSEGRNTEAFF. The CDR3, as DNA: TGCGCCAGCAGTGAGGGGAGGAACACTGAAGCTTTCTTT.

The rearrangement joins TRBV27 to TRBJ2-2; no reliable D call. Trimming took off 3 bases at V and 1 base at J, with 6 bases between the two ends. Germline CDR1 reads MNHEY; CDR2 reads SMNVEV (reference sequence). CDR3 length: 14 residues. The CDR3 here is CASSLTWNTGELFF. CDR3 sequence (DNA): TGTGCCAGCAGTTTGACATGGAACACCGGGGAGCTGTTTTTT.

V is TRBV6-6 and J is TRBJ1-3; D is uncertain. V was pared by 4 bases and J by 0 bases, with 7 bases between. Germline CDR1 reads MNHNY; CDR2 reads SVGAGI (reference sequence). The CDR3 runs 14 residues. The DNA for the CDR3 is TGTGCCAGCAGTTTCGTCCTCTCTGGAAACACCATATATTTT. Its protein is CASSFVLSGNTIYF.

The CDR3 loop reads CASSAPGGGNEKLFF. DNA for the CDR3: TGTGCCAGCAGTGCCCCCGGGGGAGGTAATGAAAAACTGTTTTTT. V gene TRBV27 combines with J gene TRBJ1-4; D possibly corresponds to TRBD1 (5 bases). Germline V gene data show CDR1 as MNHEY and CDR2 as SMNVEV (reference sequence). Trimming removed 5 bases at V and 4 bases at J, with 14 bases between. This CDR3 comprises 15 residues.

CDR3 residues: CASRRGTLDEQFF. CDR3 bases: TGCGCCAGCAGACGCGGGACCTTGGATGAGCAGTTCTTC. The rearrangement links TRBV5-1 to TRBJ2-1, with D perhaps TRBD2 (6 bases). This CDR3 comprises 13 residues. V lost 5 bases to trimming and J lost 8 bases, with 14 bases between them. The germline CDR1 and CDR2 sequences are SGHRS and YFSETQ.

V usage is TRBV10-3 and J usage is TRBJ2-5; 7 bases fit TRBD2. This CDR3 comprises 15 residues. J was trimmed by 3 bases and V by 0 bases; bases with no gene match: 4. Per the germline V gene, CDR1 is ENHRY and CDR2 is SYGVKD. CDR3 loop: CAISESRGSEETQYF. CDR3 DNA sequence: TGTGCCATCAGTGAGTCGCGGGGGTCGGAAGAGACCCAGTACTTC.

The chain couples TRBV14 to TRBJ2-3; D possibly corresponds to TRBD2 (6 bases). Germline values: CDR1 SGHDN, CDR2 FVKESK. Trimming shortened V by 5 bases and J by 2 bases, and 14 bases separated the two germline ends. This CDR3 is built from 15 residues. This CDR3 is CASSYGTLLTDTQYF. The DNA for the CDR3 is TGTGCCAGCAGCTATGGGACTTTGCTCACAGATACGCAGTATTTT. Full variable domain (rest looked up from reference TRBV14 and TRBJ2-3): EAGVTQFPSHSVIEKGQTVTLRCDPISGHDNLYWYRRVMGKEIKFLLHFVKESKQDESGMPNNRFLAERTGGTYSTLKVQPAELEDSGVYFCASSYGTLLTDTQYFGPGTRLTVL.

The chain uses TRBV2 and TRBJ1-1; the D is unclear. This CDR3 is 13 amino acids long. Per the germline V gene, CDR1 is SNHLY and CDR2 is FYNNEI. V lost 6 bases to trimming and J lost 5 bases, with 13 bases between them. CDR3 protein: CASSGFRRTEAFF. CDR3 nucleotides: TGTGCCAGCAGCGGATTTAGGAGGACTGAAGCTTTCTTT.

This rearrangement joins TRBV9 to TRBJ2-3; D might be TRBD1 (6 bases). Germline assignment: CDR1 SGDLS and CDR2 YYNGEE. The CDR3 length is 13 residues. V was shortened by 5 bases and J by 2 bases, with 9 bases between the two germline ends. This CDR3 reads CASSTGTTDTQYF. DNA for the CDR3: TGTGCCAGCAGTACAGGGACCACAGATACGCAGTATTTT.

This chain joins TRBV19 and TRBJ1-2, with D hard to call. The CDR3 spans 13 residues. CDR1 and CDR2 (germline): LNHDA, SQIVND (reference sequence). V lost 8 bases, J lost 6 bases, and 16 bases lay in between. This CDR3 is CASSFEEIDGYTF. The CDR3 DNA is TGTGCCAGTTCATTTGAGGAGATCGATGGCTACACCTTC.

This rearrangement joins TRBV30 to TRBJ1-2, with 8 bases lining up with TRBD1. The CDR3 consists of 14 residues. Germline-derived CDR1 and CDR2 are GTSNPN and SVGIG (reference sequence). The V gene end was trimmed by 2 bases and the J gene end by 5 bases; junction bases not matched to a gene: 7. CDR3 nucleotides: TGTGCCTGGAGTCGGGGACAGGTTGCTTATGGCTACACCTTC. Its translation is CAWSRGQVAYGYTF.